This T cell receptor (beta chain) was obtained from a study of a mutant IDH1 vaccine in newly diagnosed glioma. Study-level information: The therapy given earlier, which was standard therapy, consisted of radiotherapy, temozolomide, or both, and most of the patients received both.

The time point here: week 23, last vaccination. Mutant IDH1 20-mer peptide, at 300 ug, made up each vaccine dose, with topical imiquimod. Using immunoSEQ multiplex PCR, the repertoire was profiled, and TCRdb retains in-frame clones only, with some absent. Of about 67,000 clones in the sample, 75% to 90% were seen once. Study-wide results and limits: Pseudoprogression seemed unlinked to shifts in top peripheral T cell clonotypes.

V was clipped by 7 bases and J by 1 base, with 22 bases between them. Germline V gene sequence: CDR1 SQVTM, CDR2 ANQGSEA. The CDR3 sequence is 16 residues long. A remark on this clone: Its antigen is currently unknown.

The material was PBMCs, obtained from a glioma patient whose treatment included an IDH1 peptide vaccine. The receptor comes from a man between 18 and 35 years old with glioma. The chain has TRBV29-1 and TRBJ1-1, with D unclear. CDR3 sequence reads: CSAHVGRALKNTEAFF. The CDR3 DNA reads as TGCAGCGCCCACGTTGGCAGAGCACTTAAGAACACTGAAGCTTTCTTT. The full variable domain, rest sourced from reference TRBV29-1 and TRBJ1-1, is SAVISQKPSRDICQRGTSLTIQCQVDSQVTMMFWYRQQPGQSLTLIATANQGSEATYESGFVIDKFPISRPNLTFSTLTVSNMSPEDSSIYLCSAHVGRALKNTEAFFGQGTRLTVV.